This is a list of T cell receptor beta chains from one sample in a study of beta chain features in type 1 diabetes. Clones were sequenced by immunoSEQ multiplex PCR, and TCRdb holds only the in-frame ones, with some missing. The table shows about 710,000 clones, with more than 13% occurring only once. The sample taken for sequencing was naive CD4+ T cells from blood. The receptor source for this set is a man younger than 35 with type 1 diabetes. The CDR3 runs from the conserved cysteine through the conserved F or W. A D gene is named only where the DNA matches it firmly. Expanded clones get a size class; other rows say once, few or many, or leave the size out.

j_call: TRBJ2-5; clone_size: few; v_call: TRBV29-1; d_call: -; cdr3_aa: CSVRRWGEDQETQYF; cdr3_nt: TGCAGCGTTCGCCGTTGGGGTGAGGACCAAGAGACCCAGTACTTC
j_call: TRBJ2-7; clone_size: few; v_call: TRBV4-3; d_call: TRBD2; cdr3_aa: CASSQDSLAGSYEQYF; cdr3_nt: TGCGCCAGCAGCCAAGATAGCCTAGCGGGCTCCTACGAGCAGTACTTC
j_call: TRBJ2-1; clone_size: -; v_call: TRBV4-2; d_call: -; cdr3_aa: CASSPPGPGVTYNEQFF; cdr3_nt: TGTGCCAGCAGCCCCCCGGGTCCGGGGGTAACCTACAATGAGCAGTTCTTC
j_call: TRBJ2-4; clone_size: few; v_call: TRBV5-1; d_call: TRBD1; cdr3_aa: CASSPMDRDAIQYF; cdr3_nt: TGCGCCAGCAGCCCTATGGACAGGGACGCCATTCAGTACTTC
j_call: TRBJ1-2; clone_size: -; v_call: TRBV6-1; d_call: -; cdr3_aa: CASSERRRGENYGYTF; cdr3_nt: TGTGCCAGCAGTGAAAGGAGGAGGGGTGAGAACTATGGCTACACCTTC
j_call: TRBJ1-1; clone_size: -; v_call: TRBV19; d_call: -; cdr3_aa: CASSITVMNTEAFF; cdr3_nt: TGTGCCAGTAGTATCACAGTCATGAACACTGAAGCTTTCTTT
j_call: TRBJ2-2; clone_size: -; v_call: TRBV30; d_call: -; cdr3_aa: CASRHLGRLNTGELFF; cdr3_nt: TGTGCCTCTCGTCACCTGGGACGGCTGAACACCGGGGAGCTGTTTTTT
j_call: TRBJ1-5; clone_size: few; v_call: TRBV30; d_call: -; cdr3_aa: CAWSVLEGGQPQHF; cdr3_nt: TGTGCCTGGAGTGTACTTGAGGGTGGCCAGCCCCAGCATTTT
j_call: TRBJ2-1; clone_size: few; v_call: TRBV7-2; d_call: TRBD1; cdr3_aa: CASSQPRTGDNEQFF; cdr3_nt: TGTGCCAGCAGCCAACCCCGGACAGGGGATAATGAGCAGTTCTTC
j_call: TRBJ2-4; clone_size: few; v_call: TRBV5-4; d_call: -; cdr3_aa: CASSGDQGVENIQYF; cdr3_nt: TGTGCCAGCAGCGGCGATCAGGGTGTGGAAAACATTCAGTACTTC
j_call: TRBJ2-1; clone_size: -; v_call: TRBV5-6; d_call: -; cdr3_aa: CASTRQNNEQFF; cdr3_nt: TGTGCCAGCACCCGTCAGAACAATGAGCAGTTCTTC
j_call: TRBJ2-5; clone_size: few; v_call: TRBV30; d_call: TRBD1; cdr3_aa: CAWSAWDRGRQETQYF; cdr3_nt: TGTGCCTGGAGTGCGTGGGACAGGGGGCGCCAAGAGACCCAGTACTTC
j_call: TRBJ2-3; clone_size: few; v_call: TRBV7-9; d_call: TRBD1; cdr3_aa: CASSPSRDRDTQYF; cdr3_nt: TGTGCCAGCAGCCCCTCCCGGGACAGAGATACGCAGTATTTT
j_call: TRBJ2-6; clone_size: -; v_call: TRBV30; d_call: -; cdr3_aa: CASREVGANVLTF; cdr3_nt: TGTGCCTCCAGGGAGGTTGGGGCCAACGTCCTGACTTTC
j_call: TRBJ2-2; clone_size: few; v_call: TRBV25-1; d_call: -; cdr3_aa: CASSARDPEVGTGELFF; cdr3_nt: TGTGCCAGCAGTGCCCGGGACCCGGAGGTCGGCACCGGGGAGCTGTTTTTT
j_call: TRBJ1-1; clone_size: -; v_call: TRBV9; d_call: -; cdr3_aa: CASSVDWVNTEAFF; cdr3_nt: TGTGCCAGCAGCGTAGATTGGGTGAACACTGAAGCTTTCTTT
j_call: TRBJ2-7; clone_size: -; v_call: TRBV7-9; d_call: -; cdr3_aa: CASSTDSGHEQYF; cdr3_nt: TGTGCCAGCAGCACGGATTCGGGACACGAGCAGTACTTC
j_call: TRBJ2-7; clone_size: -; v_call: TRBV7-9; d_call: -; cdr3_aa: CASSLVGEEQYF; cdr3_nt: TGTGCCAGCAGCTTAGTAGGGGAGGAGCAGTACTTC
j_call: TRBJ2-5; clone_size: few; v_call: TRBV4-2; d_call: -; cdr3_aa: CASSGGGAEETQYF; cdr3_nt: TGTGCCAGCAGCGGAGGGGGGGCCGAGGAGACCCAGTACTTC
j_call: TRBJ2-7; clone_size: few; v_call: TRBV10-3; d_call: TRBD2; cdr3_aa: CAGGRGVFGEQYF; cdr3_nt: TGTGCCGGCGGGAGAGGGGTATTTGGCGAGCAGTACTTC
j_call: TRBJ2-3; clone_size: -; v_call: TRBV13; d_call: TRBD2; cdr3_aa: CASSLMSGGSPSTDTQYF; cdr3_nt: TGTGCCAGCAGCTTAATGAGCGGGGGGTCCCCTAGCACAGATACGCAGTATTTT
j_call: TRBJ1-3; clone_size: -; v_call: TRBV29-1; d_call: -; cdr3_aa: CSVVWPNTNTIYF; cdr3_nt: TGCAGCGTTGTTTGGCCTAACACAAACACCATATATTTT
j_call: TRBJ1-6; clone_size: -; v_call: TRBV4-3; d_call: -; cdr3_aa: CASSQDRDTGGSPLHF; cdr3_nt: TGCGCCAGCAGCCAAGATAGGGACACCGGCGGGTCACCCCTCCACTTT
j_call: TRBJ2-5; clone_size: -; v_call: TRBV19; d_call: -; cdr3_aa: CASSPQGLQETQYF; cdr3_nt: TGTGCCAGTAGTCCTCAGGGACTCCAAGAGACCCAGTACTTC
j_call: TRBJ2-5; clone_size: -; v_call: TRBV10-3; d_call: -; cdr3_aa: CAISDRETQYF; cdr3_nt: TGTGCCATCAGTGACAGAGAGACCCAGTACTTC
j_call: TRBJ2-1; clone_size: -; v_call: TRBV30; d_call: -; cdr3_aa: CAWSVPANEQFF; cdr3_nt: TGTGCCTGGAGTGTTCCCGCGAATGAGCAGTTCTTC
j_call: TRBJ2-5; clone_size: few; v_call: TRBV7-2; d_call: TRBD2; cdr3_aa: CASSFSLLAGDPQETQYF; cdr3_nt: TGTGCCAGCAGCTTCAGTCTACTAGCGGGGGACCCCCAAGAGACCCAGTACTTC
j_call: TRBJ2-7; clone_size: few; v_call: TRBV29-1; d_call: -; cdr3_aa: CSVNARAGVDEQYF; cdr3_nt: TGCAGCGTTAATGCCCGGGCAGGGGTGGACGAGCAGTACTTC
j_call: TRBJ1-1; clone_size: -; v_call: TRBV6-5; d_call: -; cdr3_aa: CASSYPKGGEAFF; cdr3_nt: TGTGCCAGCAGTTACCCTAAGGGCGGGGAAGCTTTCTTT
j_call: TRBJ2-1; clone_size: -; v_call: TRBV7-2; d_call: TRBD2; cdr3_aa: CASSLAGAGGIYEQFF; cdr3_nt: TGTGCCAGCAGCTTAGCTGGCGCGGGGGGTATCTATGAGCAGTTCTTC
j_call: TRBJ2-3; clone_size: -; v_call: TRBV6-5; d_call: TRBD1; cdr3_aa: CASSYHRGEGTDTQYF; cdr3_nt: TGTGCCAGCAGTTATCACAGGGGAGAGGGCACAGATACGCAGTATTTT
j_call: TRBJ2-7; clone_size: many; v_call: TRBV2; d_call: -; cdr3_aa: CASSDYEQYF; cdr3_nt: TGTGCCAGCAGTGACTACGAGCAGTACTTC